This T cell receptor (beta chain) is from a study of blood T cells in healthy people across ages. This clonotype was picked up a small number of times. Its target is unknown. At least 5.5 micrograms of total RNA were extracted per sample. Primed by a sample-barcoded 5' primer and a J-beta primer mix, a second PCR proceeded for about 7 to 12 cycles. Each cDNA molecule was tagged by a template-switch adaptor with 12 random nucleotides. TCRdb reanalysed the 5' RACE reads using MiXCR and keeps one entry per CDR3 protein. The table lists approximately 1.5 million distinct CDR3 sequences, approximately 32% of them singletons, with about 10% in the top ten. The trim removed 4 bases at V and 4 bases at J, leaving 8 bases unmatched. The CDR3 runs 15 residues. Germline lookup yields CDR1 SGDLS and CDR2 YYNGEE. Broader study findings: The fall in TCR beta diversity per million T cells was roughly linear with age.

The clonotype comes from a woman under 40 in good health. V is TRBV9 and J is TRBJ2-1, with 7 bases aligning to TRBD1. Source material: blood. The CDR3 is CASSRDSDPYNEQFF. In DNA, the CDR3 is TGTGCCAGCAGCCGGGACAGTGACCCTTACAATGAGCAGTTCTTC.